A selection of T cell receptor beta chains follows, all from one sample in a study of blood T cell repertoires in COVID-19. Profiled with immunoSEQ multiplex PCR; TCRdb holds only in-frame clones, not every one. The table has fewer than 50,000 clones, 80% to 90% seen once. Sequencing was carried out using peripheral blood. The receptors here all came from a woman older than 75 with active or convalescent COVID-19. Each CDR3 is given with its conserved first and last residue. A D gene is named only where the DNA matches it firmly. Expanded clones are given a class, and other clones once, few, many or no size at all.

V gene	D gene	J gene	clone size	CDR3 DNA	CDR3 protein
TRBV10-3	.	TRBJ1-2	.	TGTGCCATCAGTGACAGGGACAACTACATTGGCTACACCTTC	CAISDRDNYIGYTF
TRBV19	.	TRBJ2-3	.	TGTGCCAGTAGTAAAATGTGGAGCGGCACAGATACGCAGTATTTT	CASSKMWSGTDTQYF
TRBV19	.	TRBJ1-2	.	TGTGCCAGTAGTACCTTAGGGTCCGGGGGCTATGGCTACACCTTC	CASSTLGSGGYGYTF
TRBV5-1	TRBD2	TRBJ2-7	.	TGCGCCAGCAGCCGAAGCGGGGCCGACTACGAGCAGTACTTC	CASSRSGADYEQYF
TRBV24-1	.	TRBJ2-6	.	TGTGCCTCGTCGGGGCGGGGCGGCTCTGGGGCCAACGTCCTGACTTTC	CASSGRGGSGANVLTF
TRBV5-6	.	TRBJ1-1	.	TGTGCCAGCAGCCACGCCCTAAGGGGAAACACTGAAGCTTTCTTT	CASSHALRGNTEAFF
TRBV7-8	TRBD1	TRBJ1-1	.	TGTGCCAGCAGCATCCGGGACAGGGGCATGAACACTGAAGCTTTCTTT	CASSIRDRGMNTEAFF
TRBV7-3	.	TRBJ1-1	.	TGTGCCAGCAGCTTAGGCCCCCAGGGGACGGGCACTGAAGCTTTCTTT	CASSLGPQGTGTEAFF
TRBV28	TRBD2	TRBJ2-1	.	TGTGCCAGCAGTTTAACTAGCGGGGACTCCTACAATGAGCAGTTCTTC	CASSLTSGDSYNEQFF
TRBV29-1	.	TRBJ2-2	.	TGCAGCGTTGGGTCGCAGGCCGCCGGGGAGCTGTTTTTT	CSVGSQAAGELFF
TRBV30	.	TRBJ2-7	.	TGTGCCTGGAGTGGCAGCGCTGGCGGGTACGAGCAGTACTTC	CAWSGSAGGYEQYF
TRBV4-1	TRBD2	TRBJ2-2	.	TGCGCCAGCAGCCAGCAACCGGGACTAGTCACCGGGGAGCTGTTTTTT	CASSQQPGLVTGELFF
TRBV2	TRBD2	TRBJ2-3	.	TGTGCCAGCAGAGGGCTAGCGGGAGGGCTCCTTAGCACAGATACGCAGTATTTT	CASRGLAGGLLSTDTQYF
TRBV29-1	.	TRBJ1-2	.	TGCAGCGTTGAAGATCGCACCTTC	CSVEDRTF
TRBV27	.	TRBJ2-7	.	TGTGCCAGCAGCCCCACTGGCGGATACTCCTACGAGCAGTACTTC	CASSPTGGYSYEQYF
TRBV24-1	TRBD1	TRBJ1-4	once	TGTGCCACCAGTGAAACCGGGACAGGGAATGAAAAACTGTTTTTT	CATSETGTGNEKLFF
TRBV27	.	TRBJ1-1	.	TGTGCCAGCAGTAAACAGAGGAACACTGAAGCTTTCTTT	CASSKQRNTEAFF
TRBV4-3	.	TRBJ1-3	.	TGCGCCAGCAGCCAAGAACTGAGGAACACCATATATTTT	CASSQELRNTIYF
TRBV14	.	TRBJ1-1	.	TGTGCCAGCAGCCAAGATGGAGGGATAAGGAACACTGAAGCTTTCTTT	CASSQDGGIRNTEAFF
TRBV28	.	TRBJ2-7	.	TGTGCCAGCAGTTTATCCCCGACAGGAAAAAACTCCTACGAGCAGTACTTC	CASSLSPTGKNSYEQYF
TRBV6-5	.	TRBJ2-7	.	TGTGCCAGCAGTTACTCGCCTCAGGGGAACTACGAGCAGTACTTC	CASSYSPQGNYEQYF
TRBV6-5	.	TRBJ1-1	.	TGTGCCATCGGCTCGGGGAAGAACACTGAAGCTTTCTTT	CAIGSGKNTEAFF
TRBV6-4	.	TRBJ1-2	.	TGTGCCGGTCCGGGACACCTTAACTATGGCTACACCTTC	CAGPGHLNYGYTF
TRBV6-2/TRBV6-3	TRBD2	TRBJ2-7	.	TGTGCCAGCAGCGTCAGAGGACTAGCGGGAGGGATCTCCTACGAGCAGTACTTC	CASSVRGLAGGISYEQYF
TRBV19	.	TRBJ2-2	.	TGTGCCAGTAGTATCGCCGGGACAACGAACACCGGGGAGCTGTTTTTT	CASSIAGTTNTGELFF
TRBV5-1	TRBD1	TRBJ1-2	few	TGCGCCAGCAGCAGGGGGCAGAACTATGGCTACACCTTC	CASSRGQNYGYTF
TRBV7-2	.	TRBJ2-5	.	TGTGCCAGCAGCCTCACCTCCTCCCGGGAGGAGACCCAGTACTTC	CASSLTSSREETQYF
TRBV3-1/TRBV3-2	TRBD2	TRBJ2-7	.	TGTGCCAGCAGCCCGGGAGGGACCTACGAGCAGTACTTC	CASSPGGTYEQYF
TRBV18	TRBD1	TRBJ1-2	.	TGTGCCAGCTCACCCACCCGGCCGGGACAGGCTCCTACCAAGGGCTACACCTTC	CASSPTRPGQAPTKGYTF
TRBV3-1/TRBV3-2	TRBD1	TRBJ2-1	.	TGTGCCAGCAGCCAGACAAACAGGGGATTCAATGAGCAGTTCTTC	CASSQTNRGFNEQFF
TRBV6-2/TRBV6-3	TRBD2	TRBJ2-7	once	TGTGCCAGCAGTTACGATACTAGCGGGAGGTCCTACGAGCAGTACTTC	CASSYDTSGRSYEQYF
TRBV6-4	.	TRBJ1-5	.	TGTGCCAGCAGTAGGGAGGGTGGCCAGCCCCAGCATTTT	CASSREGGQPQHF
TRBV7-9	TRBD1	TRBJ1-4	.	TGTGCCAGCGGACCGGGACAGGGATACACTAATGAAAAACTGTTTTTT	CASGPGQGYTNEKLFF
TRBV28	.	TRBJ2-7	.	TGTGCCAGCAACGGGCTAGGGGGGGGACCCCGCTACGAGCAGTACTTC	CASNGLGGGPRYEQYF
TRBV7-3	.	TRBJ2-1	.	TGTGCCAGCAGCTTAACGGGGCCGTACAATGAGCAGTTCTTC	CASSLTGPYNEQFF
TRBV19	TRBD1	TRBJ2-1	.	TGTGCCAGTAGTATTGCACAGGGGGCTTACAATGAGCAGTTCTTC	CASSIAQGAYNEQFF
TRBV7-2	TRBD2	TRBJ2-2	.	TGTGCCAGCAGCTTGTCTGCGGGACTAAACACCGGGGAGCTGTTTTTT	CASSLSAGLNTGELFF